This is a list of T cell receptor beta chains from one sample in a study of blood T cell repertoires in COVID-19. The data were produced by immunoSEQ multiplex PCR, yet TCRdb's version contains in-frame clones alone and is incomplete. This sample has around 170,000 clones, with around three quarters found just once. The sequenced sample was peripheral blood. The receptors stem from an older man with active or convalescent COVID-19. The CDR3 runs from the conserved cysteine through the conserved F or W. D genes are given only for firm matches. Clone size is given for some rows only: seen once, a few or many times, or a class if the clone is expanded.

size,J,D,V,DNA,CDR3
NA,TRBJ2-5,NA,TRBV10-2,TGCGCCAGCAGTGCGGCTGAAACAGGGCAAGAGACCCAGTACTTC,CASSAAETGQETQYF
NA,TRBJ1-2,NA,TRBV3-1/TRBV3-2,TGTGCCAGCAGTACAGGGATGGATGGCTACACCTTC,CASSTGMDGYTF
few,TRBJ1-2,NA,TRBV15,TGTGCCACCAGCAGGACAGGTTCAGGGTTACCCTATGGCTACACCTTC,CATSRTGSGLPYGYTF
few,TRBJ1-2,NA,TRBV5-1,TGCGCCAGCAGGATCGTGGGTGAGGATGGCTACACCTTC,CASRIVGEDGYTF
NA,TRBJ1-1,NA,TRBV21-1,TGTGCCAGCAGCAAAAAGGAGCGGGGGACGTGGACTGAAGCTTTCTTT,CASSKKERGTWTEAFF
NA,TRBJ2-5,TRBD2,TRBV11-2,TGTGCCAGCAGCAACCGACTAGCGGGAGGGATCGAGACCCAGTACTTC,CASSNRLAGGIETQYF
NA,TRBJ2-1,NA,TRBV27,TGTGCCAGCATCAAAGGGGGGGCCAGTCACAATGAGCAGTTCTTC,CASIKGGASHNEQFF
NA,TRBJ1-3,NA,TRBV30,TGTGCCTGGAGTGTTGGACAGTTGGAAGACACCATATATTTT,CAWSVGQLEDTIYF
NA,TRBJ1-2,NA,TRBV6-2/TRBV6-3,TGTGCCAGCAGTTCTTATGGACGGGATTACTATGGCTACACCTTC,CASSSYGRDYYGYTF
NA,TRBJ1-2,NA,TRBV4-2,TGTGCCAGCAGCCCATTGTCGGGCTATGGCTACACCTTC,CASSPLSGYGYTF
NA,TRBJ1-5,TRBD1,TRBV19,TGTGCCAGTAGTTTGGACAGGGGGGGTCAGCCCCAGCATTTT,CASSLDRGGQPQHF
NA,TRBJ1-1,TRBD1,TRBV7-6,TGTGCCAGCAGCTCCGAGACAGGGGGCACTGAAGCTTTCTTT,CASSSETGGTEAFF
NA,TRBJ2-5,NA,TRBV9,TGTGCCAGCAGCCCCCCCGCGGACCAAGAGACCCAGTACTTC,CASSPPADQETQYF
NA,TRBJ1-2,TRBD1,TRBV29-1,TGCAGCGTTTATGGGGACAGCTATGGCTACACCTTC,CSVYGDSYGYTF
NA,TRBJ1-6,NA,TRBV3-1/TRBV3-2,TGTGCCAGCAGCCAAGACCAAGAGCATTCACCCCTCCACTTT,CASSQDQEHSPLHF
NA,TRBJ1-2,TRBD1,TRBV10-3,TGTGCCATCAGAGACGGGACAGGGGATGGCTACACCTTC,CAIRDGTGDGYTF
NA,TRBJ1-5,NA,TRBV3-1/TRBV3-2,TGTGCCAGCAGCCAAGACGGAAGGGGAAATCAGCCCCAGCATTTT,CASSQDGRGNQPQHF
NA,TRBJ1-1,TRBD1,TRBV4-2,TGTGCCAGCAGCTCTCAAGGGGGCCGGGGTGAAGCTTTCTTT,CASSSQGGRGEAFF
NA,TRBJ2-2,NA,TRBV19,TGTGCCAGTAGCTCCTCCTCAAACAGGGTGGGGAGGAACACCGGGGAGCTGTTTTTT,CASSSSSNRVGRNTGELFF
once,TRBJ1-5,TRBD1,TRBV29-1,TGCAGCGTTGGACAGGGAGCGTGGTCGCCCCAGCATTTT,CSVGQGAWSPQHF
NA,TRBJ1-1,TRBD1,TRBV29-1,TGCAGCGTTGCACTGCGACAGGGGAACACTGAAGCTTTCTTT,CSVALRQGNTEAFF
NA,TRBJ2-3,TRBD2,TRBV25-1,TGTGCCAGCAGTGAGACTAGCGGCAAAGCTAACACAGATACGCAGTATTTT,CASSETSGKANTDTQYF
few,TRBJ1-5,TRBD1,TRBV19,TGTGCCAGTAGTCAGGGACAGGCTATCAGGGCTAATCAGCCCCAGCATTTT,CASSQGQAIRANQPQHF
NA,TRBJ1-4,NA,TRBV6-5,TGTGCCAGCTCTTCAGGGAACGGGAATGAAAAACTGTTTTTT,CASSSGNGNEKLFF
NA,TRBJ1-2,TRBD1,TRBV5-1,TGCGCCAGCAGCTTCGAACAGGGGGAGGGTGGCTACACCTTC,CASSFEQGEGGYTF
NA,TRBJ2-7,TRBD2,TRBV2,TGTGCCAGCAGTGAAACCAGGCTAGCGGGAGCCGGCGAGCAGTACTTC,CASSETRLAGAGEQYF
NA,TRBJ1-6,TRBD1,TRBV5-8,TGTGCCAGCAGCTTCAGGGGGCGGGAAGCACCCCTCCACTTT,CASSFRGREAPLHF
NA,TRBJ1-3,TRBD1,TRBV11-2,TGTGCCAGCAGCTCGACCGGGACAGCACCTGGAAACACCATATATTTT,CASSSTGTAPGNTIYF
NA,TRBJ1-1,NA,TRBV3-1/TRBV3-2,TGTGCCAGCAGCCAAGCTTACTCAGGGCCAGCTTTCTTT,CASSQAYSGPAFF
NA,TRBJ2-1,TRBD2,TRBV5-1,TGCGCCAGCAGCAGTACTAGCGGATACGGGAATGAGCAGTTCTTC,CASSSTSGYGNEQFF
NA,TRBJ2-2,NA,TRBV5-1,TGCGCCAGCAGCTTGCAGGGAAACACCGGGGAGCTGTTTTTT,CASSLQGNTGELFF
NA,TRBJ2-3,TRBD1,TRBV5-1,TGCGCCAGCAGACTCGGGACAGCCTCTAGCACAGATACGCAGTATTTT,CASRLGTASSTDTQYF
NA,TRBJ2-4,NA,TRBV18,TGTGCCAGCTCACCACTGGAGGCGGGGTCCAAAAACATTCAGTACTTC,CASSPLEAGSKNIQYF
NA,TRBJ1-1,NA,TRBV11-3,TGTGCCAGCAGCTCCAGGGCCCGATCGAACACTGAAGCTTTCTTT,CASSSRARSNTEAFF
NA,TRBJ1-5,TRBD1,TRBV5-8,TGTGCCAGCAGCCCGACAGGGGCCGTCAATCAGCCCCAGCATTTT,CASSPTGAVNQPQHF
NA,TRBJ1-4,NA,TRBV19,TGTGCCAGCAGGGACGGAGGGGCAACTAATGAAAAACTGTTTTTT,CASRDGGATNEKLFF
NA,TRBJ2-5,TRBD2,TRBV5-8,TGTGCCAGCACCGGGACTAGCGGGACCGGAGAGACCCAGTACTTC,CASTGTSGTGETQYF